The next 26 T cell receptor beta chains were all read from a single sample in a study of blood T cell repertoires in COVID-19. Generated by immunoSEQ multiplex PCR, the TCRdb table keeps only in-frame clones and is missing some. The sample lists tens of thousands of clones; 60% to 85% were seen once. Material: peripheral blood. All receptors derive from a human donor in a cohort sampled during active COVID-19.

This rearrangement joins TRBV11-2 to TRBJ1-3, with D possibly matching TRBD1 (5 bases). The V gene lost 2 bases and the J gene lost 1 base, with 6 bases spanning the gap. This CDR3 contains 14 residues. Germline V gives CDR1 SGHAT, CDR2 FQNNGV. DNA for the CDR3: TGTGCCAGCAGCTTATCAGGGTCTGGAAACACCATATATTTT. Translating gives CASSLSGSGNTIYF.

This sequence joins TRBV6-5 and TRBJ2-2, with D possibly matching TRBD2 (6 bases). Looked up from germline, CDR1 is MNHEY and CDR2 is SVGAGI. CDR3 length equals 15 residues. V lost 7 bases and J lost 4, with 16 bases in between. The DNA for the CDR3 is TGTGCCAGCAAGGTGGGGGAGGCTGTCACCGGGGAGCTGTTTTTT. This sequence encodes CASKVGEAVTGELFF.

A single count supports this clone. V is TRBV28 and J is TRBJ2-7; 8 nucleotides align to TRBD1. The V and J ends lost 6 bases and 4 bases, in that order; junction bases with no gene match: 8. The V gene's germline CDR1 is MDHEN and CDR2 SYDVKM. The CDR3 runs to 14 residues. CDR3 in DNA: TGTGCCAGCAGCCCCCCGGGACAGGAATACGAGCAGTACTTC. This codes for CASSPPGQEYEQYF.

The CDR3 bases are TGTGCCAGCAGTGAATGGGAGGGCTCAACCCAGTACTTC. This sequence encodes CASSEWEGSTQYF. The rearrangement links TRBV6-4 to TRBJ2-5, with 7 bases matching TRBD2. J gave up 8 bases and V 3 bases, and 6 bases lay outside the gene matches. CDR1 and CDR2 (germline): MRHNA, SNTAGT. CDR3 size: 13 residues.

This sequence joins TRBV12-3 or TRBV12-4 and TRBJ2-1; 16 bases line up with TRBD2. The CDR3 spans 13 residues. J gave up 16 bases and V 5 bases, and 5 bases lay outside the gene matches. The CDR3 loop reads CASSLGLAGGPFF. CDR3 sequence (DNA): TGTGCCAGCAGTCTGGGACTAGCGGGAGGGCCTTTCTTC.

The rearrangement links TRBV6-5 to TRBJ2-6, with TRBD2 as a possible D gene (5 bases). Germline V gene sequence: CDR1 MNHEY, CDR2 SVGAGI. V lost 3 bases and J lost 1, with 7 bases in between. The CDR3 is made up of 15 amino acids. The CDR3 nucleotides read TGTGCCAGCAGTTATTCGGGGTCTGGGGCCAACGTCCTGACTTTC. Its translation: CASSYSGSGANVLTF.

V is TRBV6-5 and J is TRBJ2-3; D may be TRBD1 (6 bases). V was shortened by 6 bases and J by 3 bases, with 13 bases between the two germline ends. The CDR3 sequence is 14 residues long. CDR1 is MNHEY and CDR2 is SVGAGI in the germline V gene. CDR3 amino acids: CASRARQVTDTQYF. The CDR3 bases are TGTGCCAGCAGGGCTCGACAGGTTACAGATACGCAGTATTTT.

For the CDR3, the DNA is TGTGCCACCAGTGATCTTGTGGACACCGTCCCCCGGCAGTTCTTC. It translates to CATSDLVDTVPRQFF. The V call is TRBV24-1, the J call TRBJ2-1; the D gene is possibly TRBD1 (5 bases). V was shortened by 3 bases and J by 12 bases, with 20 bases between the two germline ends. Per the germline V gene, CDR1 is KGHDR and CDR2 is SFDVKD. The CDR3 runs to 15 residues.

The DNA of the CDR3 is TGTGCCATCAGTGCTGTAATAGGAGACACCATATATTTT. This translates into CAISAVIGDTIYF. The genes are TRBV10-3 and TRBJ1-3; no clear D gene. Trimming left V 4 bases short and J 8 bases short, with 12 bases between. Germline CDR1 ENHRY, CDR2 SYGVKD. The CDR3 totals 13 residues.

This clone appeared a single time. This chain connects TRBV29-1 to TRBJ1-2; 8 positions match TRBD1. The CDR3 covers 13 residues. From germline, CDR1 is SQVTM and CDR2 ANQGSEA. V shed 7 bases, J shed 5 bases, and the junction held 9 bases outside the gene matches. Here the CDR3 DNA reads TGCAGCGCCTCTGGACAGGGAGGGTATGGCTACACCTTC. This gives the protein CSASGQGGYGYTF.

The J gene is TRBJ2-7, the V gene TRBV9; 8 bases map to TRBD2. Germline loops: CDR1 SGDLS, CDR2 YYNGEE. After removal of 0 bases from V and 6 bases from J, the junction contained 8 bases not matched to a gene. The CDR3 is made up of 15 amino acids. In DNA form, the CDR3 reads TGTGCCAGCAGCGTAGACTTTTCGGGGGGGAGCGAGCAGTACTTC. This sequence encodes CASSVDFSGGSEQYF.

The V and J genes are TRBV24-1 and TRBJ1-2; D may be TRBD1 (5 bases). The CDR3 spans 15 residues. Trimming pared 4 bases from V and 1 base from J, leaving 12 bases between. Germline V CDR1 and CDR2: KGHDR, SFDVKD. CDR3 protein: CATSDPSDNNYGYTF. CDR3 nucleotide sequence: TGTGCCACCAGTGACCCTTCGGACAATAACTATGGCTACACCTTC.

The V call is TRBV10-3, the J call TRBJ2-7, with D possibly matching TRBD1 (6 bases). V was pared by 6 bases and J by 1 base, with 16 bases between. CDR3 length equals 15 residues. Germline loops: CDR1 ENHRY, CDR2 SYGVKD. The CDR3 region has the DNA TGTGCCATCAGGGGGGCGGTAGGCCTGTCCTACGAGCAGTACTTC. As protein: CAIRGAVGLSYEQYF.

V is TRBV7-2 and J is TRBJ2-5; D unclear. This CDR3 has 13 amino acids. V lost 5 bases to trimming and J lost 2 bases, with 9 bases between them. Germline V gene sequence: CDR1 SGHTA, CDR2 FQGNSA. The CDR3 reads CASSLPPQETQYF. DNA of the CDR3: TGTGCCAGCAGCCTTCCTCCGCAAGAGACCCAGTACTTC.

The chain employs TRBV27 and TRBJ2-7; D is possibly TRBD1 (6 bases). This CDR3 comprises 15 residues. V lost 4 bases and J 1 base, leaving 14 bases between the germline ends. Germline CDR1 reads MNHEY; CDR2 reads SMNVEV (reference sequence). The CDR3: CASSWARGGSYEQYF. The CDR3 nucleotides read TGTGCCAGCAGTTGGGCCCGAGGGGGATCCTACGAGCAGTACTTC.

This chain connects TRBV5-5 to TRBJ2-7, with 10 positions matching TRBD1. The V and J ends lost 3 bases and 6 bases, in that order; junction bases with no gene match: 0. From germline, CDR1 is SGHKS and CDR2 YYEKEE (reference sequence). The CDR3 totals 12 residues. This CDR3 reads CASSWTGGEQYF. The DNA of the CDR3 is TGTGCCAGCAGCTGGACAGGGGGCGAGCAGTACTTC. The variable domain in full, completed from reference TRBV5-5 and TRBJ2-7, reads DAGVTQSPTHLIKTRGQQVTLRCSPISGHKSVSWYQQVLGQGPQFIFQYYEKEERGRGNFPDRFSARQFPNYSSELNVNALLLGDSALYLCASSWTGGEQYFGPGTRLTVT.

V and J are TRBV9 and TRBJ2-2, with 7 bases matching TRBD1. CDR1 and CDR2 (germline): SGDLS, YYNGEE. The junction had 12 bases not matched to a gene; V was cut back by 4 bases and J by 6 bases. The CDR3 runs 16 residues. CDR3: CASSPPDRIDSGELFF. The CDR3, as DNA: TGTGCCAGCAGCCCGCCGGACAGGATCGATTCCGGGGAGCTGTTTTTT.

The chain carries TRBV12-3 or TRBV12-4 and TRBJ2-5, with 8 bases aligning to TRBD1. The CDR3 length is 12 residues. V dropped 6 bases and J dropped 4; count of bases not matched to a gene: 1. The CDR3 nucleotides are TGTGCCAGCAGCACAGGGGGAGAGACCCAGTACTTC. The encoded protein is CASSTGGETQYF.

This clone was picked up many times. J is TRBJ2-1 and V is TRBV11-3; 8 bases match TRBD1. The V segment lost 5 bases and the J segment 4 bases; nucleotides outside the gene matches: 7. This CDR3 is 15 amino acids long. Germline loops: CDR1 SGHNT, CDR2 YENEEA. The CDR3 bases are TGTGCCAGCAGCCCCCGGACAGGGCTTTACAATGAGCAGTTCTTC. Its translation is CASSPRTGLYNEQFF.

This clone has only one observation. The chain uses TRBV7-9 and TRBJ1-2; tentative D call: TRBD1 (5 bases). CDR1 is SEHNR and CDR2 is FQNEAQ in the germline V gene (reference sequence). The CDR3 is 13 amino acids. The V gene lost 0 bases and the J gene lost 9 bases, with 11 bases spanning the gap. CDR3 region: CASSLAGGNSYTF. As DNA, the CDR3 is TGTGCCAGCAGCTTAGCGGGGGGGAACAGCTACACCTTC. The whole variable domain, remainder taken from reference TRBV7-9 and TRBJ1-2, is DTGVSQNPRHKITKRGQNVTFRCDPISEHNRLYWYRQTLGQGPEFLTYFQNEAQLEKSRLLSDRFSAERPKGSFSTLEIQRTEQGDSAMYLCASSLAGGNSYTFGSGTRLTVV.

The CDR3 nucleotides read TGTGCCAGCAGCCTGGGACTTCCCAATGAGCAGTTCTTC. This sequence encodes CASSLGLPNEQFF. V usage is TRBV6-6 and J usage is TRBJ2-1; D possibly corresponds to TRBD2 (6 bases). This CDR3 has 13 amino acids. Germline V CDR1 and CDR2: MNHNY, SVGAGI (reference sequence). V shed 6 bases and J shed 6 bases, with 12 bases lying between them.

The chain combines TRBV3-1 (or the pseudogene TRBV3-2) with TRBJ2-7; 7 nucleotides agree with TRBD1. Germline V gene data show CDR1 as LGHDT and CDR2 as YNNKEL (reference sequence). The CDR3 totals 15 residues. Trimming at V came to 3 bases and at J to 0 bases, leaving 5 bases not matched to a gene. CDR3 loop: CASSHLGQSSYEQYF. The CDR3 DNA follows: TGTGCCAGCAGCCACCTGGGACAGAGCTCCTACGAGCAGTACTTC.

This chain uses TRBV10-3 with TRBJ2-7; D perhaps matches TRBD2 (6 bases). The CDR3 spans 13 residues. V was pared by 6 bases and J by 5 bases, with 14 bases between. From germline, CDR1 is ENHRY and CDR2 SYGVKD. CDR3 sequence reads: CAIRGDLVHEQYV. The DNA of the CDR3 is TGTGCCATCAGGGGGGACTTAGTGCACGAGCAGTACGTC.

The CDR3 DNA is TGCGCCAGCAGCCAAGAGCCCTTCCTAAGCGGACCTTACAATGAGCAGTTCTTC. Its translation: CASSQEPFLSGPYNEQFF. The chain recombines TRBV4-3 with TRBJ2-1, with TRBD2 as a possible D gene (5 bases). Trimming cost V 0 bases and J 4 bases, with 19 bases left between them. This CDR3 is 18 amino acids long. Germline CDR1 is LGHNA and CDR2 is YSLEER.

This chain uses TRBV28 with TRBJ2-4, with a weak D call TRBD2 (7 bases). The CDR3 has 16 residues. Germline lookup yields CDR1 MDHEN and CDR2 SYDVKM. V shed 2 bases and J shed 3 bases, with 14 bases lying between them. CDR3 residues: CASSLGGGGGKNIQYF. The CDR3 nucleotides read TGTGCCAGCAGTTTAGGCGGGGGAGGGGGCAAAAACATTCAGTACTTC.

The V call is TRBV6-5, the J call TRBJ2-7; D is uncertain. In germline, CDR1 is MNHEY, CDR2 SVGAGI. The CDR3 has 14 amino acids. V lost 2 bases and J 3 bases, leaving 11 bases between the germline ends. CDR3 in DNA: TGTGCCAGCAGTTACAAAGACACTGGCTACGAGCAGTACTTC. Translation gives CASSYKDTGYEQYF.